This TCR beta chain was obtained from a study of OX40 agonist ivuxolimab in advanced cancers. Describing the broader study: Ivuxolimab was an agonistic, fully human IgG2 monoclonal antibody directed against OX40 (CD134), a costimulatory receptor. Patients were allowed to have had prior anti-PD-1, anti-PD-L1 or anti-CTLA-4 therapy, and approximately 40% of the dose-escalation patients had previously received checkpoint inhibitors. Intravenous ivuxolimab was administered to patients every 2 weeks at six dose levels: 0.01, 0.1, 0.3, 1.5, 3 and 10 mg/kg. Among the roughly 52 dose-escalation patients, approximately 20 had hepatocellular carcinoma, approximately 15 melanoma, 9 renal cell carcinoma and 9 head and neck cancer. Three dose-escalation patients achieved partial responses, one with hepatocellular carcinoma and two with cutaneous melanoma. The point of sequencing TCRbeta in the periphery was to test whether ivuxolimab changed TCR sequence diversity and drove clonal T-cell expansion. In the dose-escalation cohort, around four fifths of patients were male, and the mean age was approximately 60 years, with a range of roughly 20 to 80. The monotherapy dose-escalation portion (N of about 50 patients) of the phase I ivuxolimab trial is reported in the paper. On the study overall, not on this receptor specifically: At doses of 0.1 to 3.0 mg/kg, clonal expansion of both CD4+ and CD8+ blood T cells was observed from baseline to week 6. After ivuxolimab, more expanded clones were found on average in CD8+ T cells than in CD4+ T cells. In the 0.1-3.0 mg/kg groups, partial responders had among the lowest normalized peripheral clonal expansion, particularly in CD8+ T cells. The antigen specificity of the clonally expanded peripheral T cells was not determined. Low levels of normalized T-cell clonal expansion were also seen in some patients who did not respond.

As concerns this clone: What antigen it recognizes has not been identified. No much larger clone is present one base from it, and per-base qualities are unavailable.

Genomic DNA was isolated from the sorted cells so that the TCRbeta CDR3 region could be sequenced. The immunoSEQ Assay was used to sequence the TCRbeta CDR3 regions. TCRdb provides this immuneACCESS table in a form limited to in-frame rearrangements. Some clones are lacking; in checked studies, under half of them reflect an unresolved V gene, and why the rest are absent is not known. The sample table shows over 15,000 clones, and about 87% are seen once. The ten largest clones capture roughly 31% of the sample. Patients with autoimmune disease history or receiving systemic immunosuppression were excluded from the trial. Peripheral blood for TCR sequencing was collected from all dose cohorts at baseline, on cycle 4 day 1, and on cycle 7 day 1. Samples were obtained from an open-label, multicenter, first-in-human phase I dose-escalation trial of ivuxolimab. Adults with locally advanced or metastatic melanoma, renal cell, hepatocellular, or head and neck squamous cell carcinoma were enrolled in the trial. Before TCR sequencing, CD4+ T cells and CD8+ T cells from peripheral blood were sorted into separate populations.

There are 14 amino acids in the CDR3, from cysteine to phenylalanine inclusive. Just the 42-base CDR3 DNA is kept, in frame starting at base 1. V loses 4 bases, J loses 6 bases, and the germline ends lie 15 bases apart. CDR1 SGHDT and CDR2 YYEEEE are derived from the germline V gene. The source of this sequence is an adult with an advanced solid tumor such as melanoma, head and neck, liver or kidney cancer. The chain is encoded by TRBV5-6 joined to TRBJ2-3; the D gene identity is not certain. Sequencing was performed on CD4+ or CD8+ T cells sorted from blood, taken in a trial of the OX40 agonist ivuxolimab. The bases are TGTGCCAGCAGCCCTATTGGACCCGAGGATACGCAGTATTTT. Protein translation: CASSPIGPEDTQYF.